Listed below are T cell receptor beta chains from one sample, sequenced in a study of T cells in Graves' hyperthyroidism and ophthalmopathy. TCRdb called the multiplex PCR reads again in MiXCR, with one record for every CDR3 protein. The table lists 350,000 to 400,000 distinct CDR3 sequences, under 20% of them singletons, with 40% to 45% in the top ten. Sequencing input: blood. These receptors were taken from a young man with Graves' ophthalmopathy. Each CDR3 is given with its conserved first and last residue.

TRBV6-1,CASAPRPYEQYF
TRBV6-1,CASTGSPDDEQYF
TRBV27,CASSDDRLGNQPQHF
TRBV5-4,CASSLSMGLGETQYF
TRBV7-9,CASSRTGTVGYEQYF
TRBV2,CASSEELAEYNEQFF
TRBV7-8,CASSFVRSKDTQYF
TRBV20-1,CSARGQADTQYF
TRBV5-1,CASSDRLGETQYF
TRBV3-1,CASSRRGSTGELFF